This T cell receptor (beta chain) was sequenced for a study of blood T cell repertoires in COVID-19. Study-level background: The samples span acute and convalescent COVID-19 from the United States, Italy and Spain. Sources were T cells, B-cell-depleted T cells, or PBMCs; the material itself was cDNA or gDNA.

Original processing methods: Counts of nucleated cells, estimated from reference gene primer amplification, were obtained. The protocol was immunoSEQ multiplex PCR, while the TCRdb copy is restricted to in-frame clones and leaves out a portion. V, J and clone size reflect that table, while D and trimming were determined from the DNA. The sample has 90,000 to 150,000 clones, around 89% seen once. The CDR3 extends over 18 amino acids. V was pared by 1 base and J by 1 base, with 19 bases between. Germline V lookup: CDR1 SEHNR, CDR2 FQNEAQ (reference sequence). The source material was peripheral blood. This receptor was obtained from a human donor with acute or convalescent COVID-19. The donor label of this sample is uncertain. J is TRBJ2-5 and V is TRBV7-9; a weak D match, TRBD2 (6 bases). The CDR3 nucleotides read TGTGCCAGCAGCTTAGATTTTTTTGCGGGAAAGGGCCAAGAGACCCAGTACTTC. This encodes CASSLDFFAGKGQETQYF.